In this sample, the clone carrying this T cell receptor (beta chain) turned up many times. What it binds is unknown. This sample stems from a study of T cells in Graves' hyperthyroidism and ophthalmopathy. Trimming pared 2 bases from V and 2 bases from J, leaving 16 bases between. The length of the CDR3 is 17 residues. CDR1 and CDR2 (germline): MRHNA, SNTAGT. Template material for amplifying TCR beta CDR3 regions consisted of RNA transcripts. Carried out on the TCR CDR3, a first-round RT-PCR used the HTBI primer set. MiXCR, applied by TCRdb to the multiplex PCR reads, yields one record per CDR3 protein. The sample carries about 280,000 distinct CDR3 sequences, less than 30% recorded once. Study-level results: In validation, the model predicted ophthalmopathy. These predictions came a median about 6.5 months before onset.

V usage is TRBV6-4 and J usage is TRBJ1-5; TRBD1 is a possible D gene (5 bases). Sample: blood. The receptor was isolated from a man in his forties with Graves' hyperthyroidism that later progressed to Graves' ophthalmopathy. As DNA, the CDR3 is TGTGCCAGCAGTGACGGGGGGGGGTCGGCCGGCAATCAGCCCCAGCATTTT. Translating gives CASSDGGGSAGNQPQHF.